The sequence of this TCR beta chain was determined in a study of shared clonotypes between healthy human individuals (dated by TCRdb to about 2020). In terms of the full investigation: A couple of women and three men aged 18 to 49 years were included in the cohort. Different laboratories and diverse techniques were used to prepare libraries and sequence TCR repertoires, to increase sequencing depth and limit assay-specific biases. Leukapheresis yielded between about 0.94 and 8.9 billion PBMCs per donor. Blood TCR repertoires of five healthy adults were deeply sequenced to estimate repertoire size and the extent of clonotype sharing between individuals. For each donor, CD4 naive and CD4 memory were each given three plates, CD8 naive was given two plates, and CD8 memory was given one plate.

To note about this clone: Its antigen is currently not known. No much larger clonotype is one base removed from it; base qualities were not supplied.

The donors were healthy, HIV-negative adults with no recently reported acute infections or vaccinations. Every donor was a Caucasian adult living in Nashville, Tennessee, USA. CD4+ T cells were enriched by magnetic negative selection, after which naive cells were positively selected on CD45RA and the negative fraction was taken as the memory subset. After blood collection by leukapheresis, PBMCs were isolated using Ficoll-Histopaque density gradient centrifugation and then cryopreserved in the vapor phase of liquid nitrogen. Purity and quantity of every magnetically sorted T cell population were checked by analytical flow cytometry. Each sorted fraction had its genomic DNA isolated and then quantified by UV absorbance on a Nanodrop 2000c. What the research found in general, with its limitations: Sharing across a handful of donors was observed for about 4.8% of naive CD4, around 3.5% of naive CD8, 2.3% of memory CD4, and about 0.39% of memory CD8 clonotypes. Because the study included only a small number of donors, the genetic and exposure-history diversity represented was limited. Based on pairwise subsampling, the degree of clonotype sharing among donors was expected to be affected by sequencing depth. Incomplete sequencing was indicated by rarefaction of sorted-subset datasets, despite the large sequencing depth. Larger estimated clonotype richness was generally found for naive subsets than for memory subsets. Only blood was sampled, and tissue TCR repertoires likely differ from those in blood. Higher generation probabilities were observed for clonotypes shared by all four sorted-subset donors than for non-shared clonotypes.

The germline V gene specifies MGHRA as CDR1 and YSYEKL as CDR2. V lost 2 bases and J lost 2 bases; the stretch between them is 9 bases long. CDR3 length: 14 amino acids, cysteine to phenylalanine. The kept DNA is CDR3 alone, 42 bases in frame from the first base. TCR CDR3 regions were amplified from genomic DNA by multiplex PCR using the deep immunoSEQ assay. Extracted genomic DNA from each cell subset was spread evenly across all wells of several immunoSEQ 96-well plates, with each plate serving as a replicate. Each replicate PCR for sorted subsets received about 180 ng genomic DNA, equal to about 30,000 T cell genomes. The purified libraries were quantified using a Qubit 3.0 fluorometer, sized with a Bioanalyzer 2100, and then quantified again using the KAPA Library Quantification kit. Every immunoSEQ 96-well plate was sequenced on a dedicated single-read 150-cycle Illumina NextSeq 550 flow cell. The authors' analysis ran thus. Because the immunoSEQ output held only junctional sequences and lacked quality scores, the filtering could not match the filtering applied to full-length reads. To assign V/J genes and CDR3, sequences were annotated using PyIR, a Python wrapper for IgBLAST v1.9, with IMGT germline references. Reads with weak V/J assignments (E-value above 1e-6), missing CDR3, stop codons, out-of-frame junctions, or ambiguous translated residues were removed. V3J clonotypes were defined as sequences sharing the same inferred V gene, J gene, and CDR3 amino acid sequence. The percentage overlap between two repertoires was calculated by dividing the number of shared unique clonotypes by the size of the smaller repertoire. Richness of each repertoire was evaluated using RTK rarefaction, the Chao1 estimator, and Recon v2.1 estimates of unobserved clonotypes. For all TCRbeta clonotypes obtained by the gDNA method from four donors, generation probabilities were computed with OLGA. Here the immuneACCESS table is served through TCRdb, limited to in-frame sequences with V and J called. Missing clones are a known gap in these copies; in checked studies unresolved V genes cover under half, and the rest lacks a known reason. V and J calls and clone size follow that table, whereas D and trimming were derived from the DNA. The sample contains 1,400,000 or so clones, roughly 98.5% of them found a single time. Roughly 0.35% of the sample is in the top ten clones.

The clonotype comes from a man younger than 40 in good health. The material sequenced was naive CD4+ T cells sorted from blood. What the cell subset or site label conveys for this sample: CD45RA+ positively selected. Rearrangement joined TRBV4-1 to TRBJ2-5; the D gene lacks a confident call. The DNA reads TGCGCCAGCAGCCAACTCCAGCGTCAAGAGACCCAGTACTTC. This gives the protein CASSQLQRQETQYF.